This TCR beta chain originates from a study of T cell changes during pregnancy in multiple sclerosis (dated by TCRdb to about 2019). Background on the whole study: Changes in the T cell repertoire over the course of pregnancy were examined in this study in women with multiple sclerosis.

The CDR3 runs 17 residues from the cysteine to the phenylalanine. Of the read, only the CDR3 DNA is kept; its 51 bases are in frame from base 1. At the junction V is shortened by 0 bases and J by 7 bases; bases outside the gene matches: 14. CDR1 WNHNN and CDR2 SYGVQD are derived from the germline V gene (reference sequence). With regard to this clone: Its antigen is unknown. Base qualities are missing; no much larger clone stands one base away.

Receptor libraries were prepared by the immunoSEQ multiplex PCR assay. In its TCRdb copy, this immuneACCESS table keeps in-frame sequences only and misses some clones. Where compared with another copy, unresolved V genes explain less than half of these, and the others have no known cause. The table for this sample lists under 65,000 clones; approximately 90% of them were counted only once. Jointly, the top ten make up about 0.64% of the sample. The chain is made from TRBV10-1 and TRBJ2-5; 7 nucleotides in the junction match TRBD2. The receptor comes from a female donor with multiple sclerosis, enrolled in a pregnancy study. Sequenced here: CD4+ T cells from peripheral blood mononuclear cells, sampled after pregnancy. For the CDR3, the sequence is CASSESGAAYRGGTQYF. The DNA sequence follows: TGCGCCAGCAGTGAGTCGGGAGCAGCTTATCGCGGGGGGACCCAGTACTTC.